The rows below give T cell receptor beta chains drawn from one sample of a study of CD8+ T cells in alopecia areata. Generated by immunoSEQ multiplex PCR, the TCRdb table keeps only in-frame clones and is missing some. The table records over 150,000 clones, 60% to 70% of them present only once. Sample: CD4+ T cells sorted from blood, taken at week 4, from a patient treated with tofacitinib. These receptors were collected from a human donor with alopecia areata. The CDR3 runs from the conserved cysteine through the conserved F or W. Fields, in order: D gene, clone size, J gene, V gene, CDR3 protein, CDR3 DNA. A D gene is named only where the DNA matches it firmly. Expanded clones are given a class, and other clones once, few, many or no size at all.

>.|.|TRBJ2-7|TRBV30
CAWSVNVGAFPYEQYF
TGTGCCTGGAGTGTAAATGTGGGCGCCTTCCCCTACGAGCAGTACTTC
>TRBD1|.|TRBJ2-7|TRBV5-4
CASSYQGAYEQYF
TGTGCCAGCAGCTATCAGGGGGCCTACGAGCAGTACTTC
>.|.|TRBJ2-1|TRBV7-9
CASSPGSNEQFF
TGTGCCAGCAGCCCCGGCAGTAATGAGCAGTTCTTC
>TRBD1|.|TRBJ1-2|TRBV11-2
CASRISTGDYGYTF
TGTGCCAGCCGGATATCGACAGGGGACTATGGCTACACCTTC
>.|.|TRBJ1-2|TRBV30
CAWSVGRDYGYTF
TGTGCCTGGAGTGTAGGGCGGGACTATGGCTACACCTTC
>.|.|TRBJ2-7|TRBV30
CAWSPGGEQYF
TGTGCCTGGAGCCCCGGGGGCGAGCAGTACTTC
>TRBD2|.|TRBJ2-5|TRBV27
CASSLTGGPKTQYF
TGTGCCAGCAGTTTAACGGGGGGGCCCAAGACCCAGTACTTC
>.|.|TRBJ2-7|TRBV6-5
CAVRGAQYEQYF
TGTGCGGTCCGGGGGGCGCAGTACGAGCAGTACTTC
>.|few|TRBJ2-4|TRBV11-2
CASSFGVEWSTDIQYF
TGTGCCAGCAGCTTCGGGGTCGAATGGAGTACTGACATTCAGTACTTC
>TRBD1|.|TRBJ1-5|TRBV11-2
CASSPTGAVYSNQPQHF
TGTGCCAGCAGCCCGACAGGGGCGGTTTATAGCAATCAGCCCCAGCATTTT
>.|.|TRBJ1-1|TRBV6-1
CASSETGWRGEAFF
TGTGCCAGCAGTGAAACAGGCTGGAGAGGTGAAGCTTTCTTT
>.|.|TRBJ1-1|TRBV30
CAWAGPQGTEAFF
TGTGCCTGGGCCGGGCCCCAGGGGACTGAAGCTTTCTTT
>.|.|TRBJ2-3|TRBV7-2
CASSLSVAVSTDTQYF
TGTGCCAGCAGCTTATCGGTAGCGGTAAGCACAGATACGCAGTATTTT
>.|.|TRBJ1-6|TRBV4-2
CASSQDRAGTSPLHF
TGTGCCAGCAGCCAAGATAGGGCAGGCACTTCACCCCTCCACTTT
>TRBD1|.|TRBJ2-7|TRBV5-4
CASTSGQGSYEQYF
TGTGCCAGCACTTCGGGACAGGGCTCCTACGAGCAGTACTTC
>.|.|TRBJ2-3|TRBV5-1
CASSLPGLRTDTQYF
TGCGCCAGCAGCTTGCCCGGACTACGCACAGATACGCAGTATTTT
>.|.|TRBJ2-7|TRBV6-6
CASSYVLYEQYF
TGTGCCAGCAGTTATGTTCTCTACGAGCAGTACTTC
>TRBD1|.|TRBJ2-6|TRBV5-1
CASSRQTGGAGANVLTF
TGCGCCAGCAGCAGACAGACAGGGGGCGCGGGGGCCAACGTCCTGACTTTC
>.|.|TRBJ2-4|TRBV27
CASRSNGGSGIQYF
TGTGCCAGCAGGAGCAATGGAGGCAGCGGCATTCAGTACTTC
>TRBD1|.|TRBJ2-5|TRBV2
CASSSTGGIETQYF
TGTGCCAGCAGTTCGACAGGGGGCATCGAGACCCAGTACTTC
>.|.|TRBJ2-6|TRBV30
CAWSVHSTGANVLTF
TGTGCCTGGAGTGTACATAGCACTGGGGCCAACGTCCTGACTTTC
>.|.|TRBJ2-5|TRBV20-1
CSVETQYF
TGCAGTGTGGAGACCCAGTACTTC
>TRBD1|.|TRBJ1-1|TRBV29-1
CSVLGGLNTEAFF
TGCAGCGTATTAGGGGGCCTGAACACTGAAGCTTTCTTT
>.|.|TRBJ1-1|TRBV18
CASSPVPDTEAFF
TGTGCCAGCTCACCAGTGCCGGACACTGAAGCTTTCTTT
>TRBD1|.|TRBJ2-1|TRBV30
CAWRRWDSSYNEQFF
TGTGCCTGGAGACGGTGGGACAGCTCCTACAATGAGCAGTTCTTC
>TRBD1|.|TRBJ2-2|TRBV2
CASSEDRAGELFF
TGTGCCAGCAGTGAGGACAGGGCCGGGGAGCTGTTTTTT
>.|.|TRBJ2-5|TRBV30
CAWRDMGETQYF
TGTGCCTGGAGAGACATGGGTGAGACCCAGTACTTC
>TRBD1|few|TRBJ1-5|TRBV5-6
CASSPGGLGNQPQHF
TGTGCCAGCAGCCCAGGGGGCTTAGGCAATCAGCCCCAGCATTTT
>TRBD1|.|TRBJ2-3|TRBV30
CAWSPPTGGGDTQYF
TGTGCCTGGAGTCCCCCGACAGGGGGCGGCGATACGCAGTATTTT
>TRBD1|few|TRBJ2-2|TRBV5-5
CASSLETGSNTGELFF
TGTGCCAGCAGCTTGGAGACAGGGTCGAACACCGGGGAGCTGTTTTTT
>TRBD2|.|TRBJ2-3|TRBV9
CASTKWLAGTDTQYF
TGTGCCAGCACCAAGTGGCTAGCGGGTACAGATACGCAGTATTTT
>.|.|TRBJ2-3|TRBV2
CASRQYNTDTQYF
TGTGCCAGCAGGCAATACAACACAGATACGCAGTATTTT
>.|.|TRBJ2-7|TRBV6-1
CASSEQGAISYEQYF
TGTGCCAGCAGTGAACAAGGAGCGATCTCCTACGAGCAGTACTTC
>.|.|TRBJ2-2|TRBV30
CAWSVSRTSAGELFF
TGTGCCTGGAGTGTAAGCCGGACGAGCGCCGGGGAGCTGTTTTTT
>TRBD1|few|TRBJ2-1|TRBV10-3
CAIFDRDRVGNEQFF
TGTGCCATTTTCGACCGGGACAGGGTAGGCAATGAGCAGTTCTTC